This record concerns one T cell receptor (beta chain) sequence. Antigen: not known. Germline-derived CDR1 and CDR2 are PRHDT and FYEKMQ (reference sequence). This CDR3 is 16 amino acids long. The V and J ends lost 0 bases and 0 bases respectively, with 9 bases between them. This sample stems from a study of T-cell memory formation after mild COVID-19. Study-level findings and limits: Confirmation of SARS-CoV-2 specificity was lacking for second-wave clones peaking day 37. Later expanders leaned CD4+, whereas clones that contracted between day 15 and 85 were balanced CD4/CD8.

TCRdb used MiXCR to reprocess the 5' RACE reads, holding one entry per CDR3 protein. This sample has roughly 110,000 distinct CDR3 sequences, with around a fifth found just once. The chain links TRBV13 to TRBJ2-1; unclear D gene. This TCR was sampled from a man between 18 and 29 years old who had mild COVID-19 (a few samples of this study predate the infection). Cell type and time point are not known. Input material: PBMCs or a T cell subset sorted from them (not recorded which). Here the CDR3 DNA reads TGTGCCAGCAGCTTAGGACTGCGGAGCTCCTACAATGAGCAGTTCTTC. Its protein is CASSLGLRSSYNEQFF.